This is a list of T cell receptor beta chains from one sample in a study of CD8 T cells in ankylosing spondylitis. MiXCR, run by TCRdb on the 5' RACE reads, gives a single entry per CDR3 protein. This sample has 150,000 to 200,000 distinct CDR3 sequences, with roughly 13% found just once. Sequenced sample: blood, either unsorted or a sorted T cell fraction (not recorded which). The receptors here all came from a male donor with ankylosing spondylitis or in good health (not recorded which). CDR3s include the opening cysteine and the closing phenylalanine or tryptophan. D genes are given only for firm matches. Not every row has a clone size; where given, it reads once, few, many or a size class.

J: TRBJ2-3
D: TRBD2
size: few
V: TRBV5-1
DNA: TGCGCCAGCAGCTTGGTAGCGGGGGGGCCCTATGGCACAGATACGCAGTATTTT
CDR3: CASSLVAGGPYGTDTQYF

J: TRBJ1-2
D: TRBD1
size: -
V: TRBV6-5
DNA: TGTGCCAGCAGTAACCGGACAGGGGGCCAGGGCTACACCTTC
CDR3: CASSNRTGGQGYTF

J: TRBJ2-4
D: -
size: -
V: TRBV6-1
DNA: TGTGCCAGCCCCGCAGGGGATCGGGTCAAAAACATTCAGTACTTC
CDR3: CASPAGDRVKNIQYF

J: TRBJ1-2
D: TRBD1
size: few
V: TRBV5-4
DNA: TGTGCCAGCAGCTTGGATACAGGGGTCGGCTACACCTTC
CDR3: CASSLDTGVGYTF

J: TRBJ2-2
D: -
size: -
V: TRBV7-9
DNA: TGTGCCAGCAGCTCAGATGACTTGTTCGCGAACACCGGGGAGCTGTTTTTT
CDR3: CASSSDDLFANTGELFF

J: TRBJ1-2
D: -
size: few
V: TRBV27
DNA: TGTGCCAGCAGTTTGACAGGATACCATTTCTATGGCTACACCTTC
CDR3: CASSLTGYHFYGYTF

J: TRBJ2-1
D: TRBD2
size: few
V: TRBV2
DNA: TGTGCCAGCCAAGCCGGACTAGCGGGAGGAGCTGAGCAGTTCTTC
CDR3: CASQAGLAGGAEQFF

J: TRBJ2-7
D: -
size: few
V: TRBV14
DNA: TGTGCCAGCAGCCAACCCGCGGGGGAGCAGTACTTC
CDR3: CASSQPAGEQYF

J: TRBJ2-2
D: -
size: -
V: TRBV12-3/TRBV12-4
DNA: TGTGCCAGCACCGCAGGGGTCACCGGGGAGCTGTTTTTT
CDR3: CASTAGVTGELFF

J: TRBJ2-7
D: TRBD2
size: few
V: TRBV11-1
DNA: TGTGCCAGCAGCTCCCGGGACGTGACAAACCATCGGACTAGGCCGGGGTACGAGCAGTACTTC
CDR3: CASSSRDVTNHRTRPGYEQYF

J: TRBJ1-1
D: -
size: few
V: TRBV4-1
DNA: TGCGCCAGCAGCCAAGAACAGGGCGGGACTGAAGCTTTCTTT
CDR3: CASSQEQGGTEAFF

J: TRBJ2-3
D: -
size: few
V: TRBV5-1
DNA: TGCGCCAGCAGCTACCGCACAGATACGCAGTATTTT
CDR3: CASSYRTDTQYF

J: TRBJ2-7
D: TRBD2
size: -
V: TRBV27
DNA: TGTGCCAGCAGTTCGGGGGGGGGGCTACTGGGGTACGAGCAGTACTTC
CDR3: CASSSGGGLLGYEQYF

J: TRBJ2-2
D: TRBD2
size: -
V: TRBV5-1
DNA: TGCGCCAGCAGCTTGGAACTAGCGGGGCCGAACACCGGGGAGCTGTTTTTT
CDR3: CASSLELAGPNTGELFF

J: TRBJ2-7
D: TRBD2
size: -
V: TRBV5-6
DNA: TGTGCCAGCAGCTACGGACTAGCGGGAGTTTACGAGCAGTACTTC
CDR3: CASSYGLAGVYEQYF

J: TRBJ2-7
D: -
size: few
V: TRBV6-1
DNA: TGTGCCAGCAGTGAAGATCAGGCCTACGAGCAGTACTTC
CDR3: CASSEDQAYEQYF

J: TRBJ2-3
D: TRBD1
size: -
V: TRBV14
DNA: TGTGCCAGCAGCCCGGGACAGTATCAGTATTTT
CDR3: CASSPGQYQYF

J: TRBJ1-1
D: -
size: few
V: TRBV2
DNA: TGTGCCAGCACTCCCGGCAGCTATACGAACACTGAAGCTTTCTTT
CDR3: CASTPGSYTNTEAFF

J: TRBJ1-6
D: -
size: few
V: TRBV6-5
DNA: TGTGCCAGCAGTTACGGGGATTCACCCCTCCACTTT
CDR3: CASSYGDSPLHF

J: TRBJ1-1
D: -
size: -
V: TRBV3-1
DNA: TGTGCCAGCAGCCATTTTGTGAGAGGGATTGGGTCGAACACTGAAGCTTTCTTT
CDR3: CASSHFVRGIGSNTEAFF